The 29 T cell receptor beta chains listed next were all sequenced from one sample in a study of PD-1 blockade in mismatch repair-deficient tumors. Assay: immunoSEQ multiplex PCR; the TCRdb copy retains only in-frame clones and omits some. This sample has some 50,000 clones, with 77% found just once. The source was PBMCs, collected before pembrolizumab treatment. These receptors all stem from an adult with mismatch repair-deficient cancer.

V usage is TRBV30 and J usage is TRBJ1-3; no definite D call. The CDR3 spans 11 residues. Trimming stripped 5 bases from V and 7 bases from J, with 9 bases between. CDR1 is GTSNPN and CDR2 is SVGIG in the germline V gene (reference sequence). In DNA, the CDR3 is TGTGCCTGGGGACTTCAGAACACCATATATTTT. Translating it yields CAWGLQNTIYF. The variable domain in full, with the rest retrieved from reference TRBV30 and TRBJ1-3, is SQTIHQWPATLVQPVGSPLSLECTVEGTSNPNLYWYRQAAGRGLQLLFYSVGIGQISSEVPQNLSASRPQDRQFILSSKKLLLSDSGFYLCAWGLQNTIYFGEGSWLTVV.

The sample holds one count of this clone. This chain connects TRBV5-1 to TRBJ1-1; TRBD1 is a possible D gene (6 bases). This CDR3 has 13 amino acids. V lost 0 bases, J lost 4 bases, and 7 bases lay in between. The germline V gene encodes CDR1 SGHRS and CDR2 YFSETQ. The CDR3: CASSLGGGTEAFF. The CDR3 DNA reads as TGCGCCAGCAGCTTGGGAGGGGGCACTGAAGCTTTCTTT.

The V gene is TRBV2, the J gene TRBJ2-1, with 8 bases identical to TRBD1. CDR3 length: 15 residues. V lost 6 bases and J lost 5; bases outside the gene matches: 9. Per the germline V gene, CDR1 is SNHLY and CDR2 is FYNNEI. CDR3 region: CASRPNPTGDNEQFF. The DNA of the CDR3 is TGTGCCAGCAGACCTAACCCGACAGGGGACAATGAGCAGTTCTTC.

The rearrangement uses TRBV7-2 and TRBJ1-4, with D perhaps matching TRBD1 (5 bases). The V gene's germline CDR1 is SGHTA and CDR2 FQGNSA. The CDR3 contains 13 residues. Trimming cost V 1 base and J 10 bases, with 10 bases left between them. CDR3 nucleotide sequence: TGTGCCAGCAGCTTAGATGCGGGGGGAAAACTGTTTTTT. Its translation is CASSLDAGGKLFF. Full variable domain (outside the CDR3, taken from reference TRBV7-2 and TRBJ1-4): GAGVSQSPSNKVTEKGKDVELRCDPISGHTALYWYRQSLGQGLEFLIYFQGNSAPDKSGLPSDRFSAERTGGSVSTLTIQRTQQEDSAVYLCASSLDAGGKLFFGSGTQLSVL.

The CDR3 protein is CASSLGGKGGDEQFF. CDR3 in DNA: TGTGCCAGCAGTTTAGGAGGGAAGGGGGGTGATGAGCAGTTCTTC. V usage is TRBV27 and J usage is TRBJ2-1; perhaps D is TRBD1 or TRBD2 (6 bases each). CDR1 MNHEY and CDR2 SMNVEV come from the germline V gene (reference sequence). V was clipped by 2 bases and J by 8 bases, with 16 bases between them. CDR3 length: 15 residues.

The rearrangement joins TRBV4-2 to TRBJ1-1; no reliable D call. Per germline, CDR1 LGHNA and CDR2 YNFKEQ. V was cut by 0 bases and J by 2 bases, with 19 bases left in between. The CDR3 runs 18 residues. Written as DNA, the CDR3 is TGTGCCAGCAGCCAAGATAGGGCATCTCTTACCACTAACACTGAAGCTTTCTTT. It is translated as CASSQDRASLTTNTEAFF.

The gene calls are TRBV6-6 and TRBJ1-5; D possibly corresponds to TRBD1 (6 bases). Trimming removed 6 bases at V and 0 bases at J, with 9 bases between. The CDR3 is 14 residues long. Germline loops: CDR1 MNHNY, CDR2 SVGAGI (reference sequence). Here the CDR3 reads CASREGVSNQPQHF. The DNA of the CDR3 is TGTGCCAGCAGGGAGGGGGTTAGCAATCAGCCCCAGCATTTT.

This chain links TRBV9 with TRBJ2-3; TRBD1 matches at 8 bases. The CDR3 runs to 16 residues. Looked up from germline, CDR1 is SGDLS and CDR2 is YYNGEE. The V segment lost 3 bases and the J segment 5 bases; nucleotides outside the gene matches: 11. The chain's CDR3 is CASSATGGQGGDTQYF. The CDR3 DNA reads as TGTGCCAGCAGCGCCACAGGGGGGCAGGGCGGAGATACGCAGTATTTT.

The rearrangement uses TRBV7-3 and TRBJ2-3; no definite D call. Trimming shortened V by 5 bases and J by 5 bases, and 11 bases separated the two germline ends. The CDR3 has 13 residues. CDR1 SGHTA and CDR2 FQGTGA come from the germline V gene. The CDR3 nucleotides read TGTGCCAGCAGCAATGAACTTGGAGATACGCAGTATTTT. It is translated as CASSNELGDTQYF.

This clone appeared once. V and J are TRBV6-4 and TRBJ1-2, with D uncertain. V was cut by 0 bases and J by 7 bases, with 9 bases left in between. CDR3 length: 13 residues. In germline, CDR1 is MRHNA, CDR2 SNTAGT. CDR3 region: CASSDSFRGGYTF. The CDR3 nucleotides read TGTGCCAGCAGTGACTCTTTCCGGGGTGGCTACACCTTC.

This chain uses TRBV6-1 with TRBJ2-5, with D unresolved. This CDR3 is built from 13 residues. Germline V gene lookup returns CDR1 MNHNS and CDR2 SASEGT. Between the trimmed V and J ends, which lost 1 base and 1 base, there was a span of 4 bases. The CDR3 reads CASSEGSQETQYF. The CDR3 nucleotides are TGTGCCAGCAGTGAAGGCAGCCAAGAGACCCAGTACTTC.

This clone was observed a few times. The rearrangement links TRBV5-4 to TRBJ1-3, with D unresolved. Germline V gene data show CDR1 as SGHNT and CDR2 as YYREEE (reference sequence). V dropped 0 bases and J dropped 1 base, with 8 bases sitting between them. The CDR3 consists of 15 residues. For the CDR3, the DNA is TGTGCCAGCAGCTTGGACTTGGGATCTGGAAACACCATATATTTT. It translates to CASSLDLGSGNTIYF.

V usage is TRBV6-5 and J usage is TRBJ1-4; tentatively, D is TRBD1 (6 bases). The CDR3 length is 15 residues. V shed 6 bases and J shed 2 bases, with 13 bases lying between them. Germline CDR1 reads MNHEY; CDR2 reads SVGAGI. CDR3 coding DNA: TGTGCCAGCAGAGAGGGGGTTGGGACTAATGAAAAACTGTTTTTT. The encoded protein is CASREGVGTNEKLFF.

The chain couples TRBV9 to TRBJ2-5, with TRBD2 matching over 8 bases. Per the germline V gene, CDR1 is SGDLS and CDR2 is YYNGEE. V dropped 6 bases and J dropped 4; count of bases not matched to a gene: 11. CDR3 size: 15 residues. The CDR3 coding sequence is TGTGCCAGCACCAAGAGCGGGAGCGGTCGAGAGACCCAGTACTTC. This translates into CASTKSGSGRETQYF.

This clone was picked up a small number of times. The gene calls are TRBV11-2 and TRBJ2-7, with 11 nucleotides matching TRBD2. This CDR3 is 16 amino acids long. Germline-derived CDR1 and CDR2 are SGHAT and FQNNGV. J gave up 7 bases and V 0 bases, and 8 bases lay outside the gene matches. The CDR3 protein is CASSLDLAGGAGEQYF. CDR3 DNA: TGTGCCAGCAGCTTAGACCTAGCGGGAGGTGCGGGTGAGCAGTACTTC.

This clone was observed a handful of times. The chain recombines TRBV11-3 with TRBJ2-7, with 7 bases that match TRBD1. The germline V gene has CDR1 SGHNT and CDR2 YENEEA. The CDR3 loop spans 13 amino acids. V shed 6 bases, J shed 4 bases, and the junction held 6 bases outside the gene matches. The CDR3 DNA is TGTGCCAGCAGAAAGACAGGGTCTTACGAGCAGTACTTC. This codes for CASRKTGSYEQYF.

The V gene is TRBV5-8, the J gene TRBJ2-3; 9 bases match TRBD1. The CDR3 is 16 residues long. The ends lost 0 bases at V and 2 bases at J; junction bases unmatched: 4. The germline CDR1 and CDR2 sequences are SGHTS and YDEGEE. The CDR3 coding sequence is TGTGCCAGCAGCTTGGGACAGGGGGGACCCACAGATACGCAGTATTTT. Amino acid sequence: CASSLGQGGPTDTQYF. Supplemented by reference TRBV5-8 and TRBJ2-3, the full variable domain reads EAGVTQSPTHLIKTRGQQATLRCSPISGHTSVYWYQQALGLGLQFLLWYDEGEERNRGNFPPRFSGRQFPNYSSELNVNALELEDSALYLCASSLGQGGPTDTQYFGPGTRLTVL.

The V call is TRBV6-6, the J call TRBJ2-3; D is possibly TRBD2 (5 bases). CDR1 and CDR2 from the germline V gene are MNHNY and SVGAGI (reference sequence). This CDR3 region has 14 residues. V lost 5 bases to trimming and J lost 5 bases, with 14 bases between them. The chain's CDR3 is CASSPGFELDTQYF. The CDR3 DNA is TGTGCCAGCAGTCCGGGGTTTGAGCTAGATACGCAGTATTTT.

This clone appeared once. V usage is TRBV18 and J usage is TRBJ1-5; 9 nucleotides line up with TRBD1. There are 15 residues in the CDR3. V was pared by 4 bases and J by 1 base, with 2 bases of the junction left unmatched. Germline values: CDR1 KGHSH, CDR2 LQKENI. In DNA form, the CDR3 reads TGTGCCAGCTCACAGGACAGGGGAAGCAATCAGCCCCAGCATTTT. Protein product: CASSQDRGSNQPQHF. Supplemented by reference TRBV18 and TRBJ1-5, the full variable domain reads NAGVMQNPRHLVRRRGQEARLRCSPMKGHSHVYWYRQLPEEGLKFMVYLQKENIIDESGMPKERFSAEFPKEGPSILRIQQVVRGDSAAYFCASSQDRGSNQPQHFGDGTRLSIL.

The chain employs TRBV6-6 and TRBJ2-7; 8 bases map to TRBD2. V was pared by 11 bases and J by 3 bases, with 9 bases of the junction left unmatched. Germline V gives CDR1 MNHNY, CDR2 SVGAGI (reference sequence). The CDR3 length is 13 residues. CDR3 sequence: CAGHSGSRYEQYF. For the CDR3, the DNA is TGTGCCGGCCACAGCGGGAGCCGCTACGAGCAGTACTTC.

The genes are TRBV14 and TRBJ1-2, with D perhaps matching TRBD1 (6 bases). The germline V and J ends were trimmed by 4 bases and 4 bases, with 25 bases remaining between them. This CDR3 spans 18 amino acids. Germline V gene data show CDR1 as SGHDN and CDR2 as FVKESK. For the CDR3, the DNA is TGTGCCAGCAGCCCCCCACACCCCGGGGGGGCGCGGGGCTATGGCTACACCTTC. It encodes CASSPPHPGGARGYGYTF.

The chain recombines TRBV7-8 with TRBJ2-7; 7 bases align to TRBD1. V was pared by 2 bases and J by 1 base, with 2 bases of the junction left unmatched. CDR1 and CDR2 (germline): SGHVS, FQNEAQ. CDR3 length equals 14 residues. The CDR3 sequence: CASSLRDSSYEQYF. DNA for the CDR3: TGTGCCAGCAGCTTAAGGGACAGTTCCTACGAGCAGTACTTC. The whole variable domain, remainder taken from reference TRBV7-8 and TRBJ2-7, is GAGVSQSPRYKVAKRGQDVALRCDPISGHVSLFWYQQALGQGPEFLTYFQNEAQLDKSGLPSDRFFAERPEGSVSTLKIQRTQQEDSAVYLCASSLRDSSYEQYFGPGTRLTVT.

The CDR3 nucleotides read TGTGCCAGCAGCCTCGAGACAGCTGGAAACACCATATATTTT. Protein product: CASSLETAGNTIYF. This sequence joins TRBV11-3 and TRBJ1-3; D is possibly TRBD1 (5 bases). The V end lost 5 bases, the J end lost 2 bases, and 10 bases lay between the germline ends. Germline CDR1 reads SGHNT; CDR2 reads YENEEA. This CDR3 region has 14 residues.

The CDR3 reads CASRERTGSHNEQFF. The CDR3, as DNA: TGTGCCAGCAGAGAGAGAACAGGGTCCCACAATGAGCAGTTCTTC. The chain links TRBV2 to TRBJ2-1; TRBD1 is a possible D gene (6 bases). The CDR3 has 15 amino acids. Germline V gives CDR1 SNHLY, CDR2 FYNNEI. Trimming stripped 6 bases from V and 5 bases from J, with 17 bases between.

This chain joins TRBV19 and TRBJ2-1; 7 bases match TRBD2. The germline V gene has CDR1 LNHDA and CDR2 SQIVND (reference sequence). The CDR3 spans 17 residues. With 5 bases clipped from V and 0 bases from J, the junction kept 10 bases outside the gene matches. CDR3 DNA: TGTGCCAGTAGTCTGGGACTTGGCGGGAGCTCCTACAATGAGCAGTTCTTC. This codes for CASSLGLGGSSYNEQFF.

The gene calls are TRBV19 and TRBJ2-5, with 8 bases matching TRBD2. CDR1 is LNHDA, CDR2 SQIVND, per germline (reference sequence). The CDR3 has 14 residues. Unmatched junction bases numbered 5, after V lost 3 bases and J lost 5 bases. CDR3 protein: CASSIRGGAETQYF. The CDR3 DNA reads as TGTGCCAGTAGTATCCGGGGGGGCGCGGAGACCCAGTACTTC.

The J gene is TRBJ2-3, the V gene TRBV19; D is possibly TRBD1 (8 bases). Germline V lookup: CDR1 LNHDA, CDR2 SQIVND (reference sequence). The CDR3 is made up of 16 amino acids. V lost 5 bases, J lost 2 bases, and 17 bases lay in between. CDR3 residues: CASSLYTGGVTDTQYF. CDR3 in DNA: TGTGCCAGTAGTCTATACACAGGGGGGGTCACAGATACGCAGTATTTT.

The J gene is TRBJ2-5, the V gene TRBV18; possibly TRBD2 for D (7 bases). The germline V gene has CDR1 KGHSH and CDR2 LQKENI. The CDR3 totals 16 residues. Trimming pared 3 bases from V and 0 bases from J, leaving 14 bases between. The chain's CDR3 is CASSPGGQTYQETQYF. In DNA form, the CDR3 reads TGTGCCAGCTCACCGGGGGGGCAGACTTACCAAGAGACCCAGTACTTC. The entire variable domain, with the rest obtained from reference TRBV18 and TRBJ2-5, is as follows: NAGVMQNPRHLVRRRGQEARLRCSPMKGHSHVYWYRQLPEEGLKFMVYLQKENIIDESGMPKERFSAEFPKEGPSILRIQQVVRGDSAAYFCASSPGGQTYQETQYFGPGTRLLVL.

The rearrangement links TRBV5-4 to TRBJ2-7; 10 bases line up with TRBD1. J lost 4 bases, V lost 4 bases, and 5 bases had no gene match. Germline V gene lookup returns CDR1 SGHNT and CDR2 YYREEE (reference sequence). CDR3 length: 14 amino acids. The CDR3 coding sequence is TGTGCCAGCAGCGCAGGACAGGGGGGTTACGAGCAGTACTTC. It yields the protein CASSAGQGGYEQYF.